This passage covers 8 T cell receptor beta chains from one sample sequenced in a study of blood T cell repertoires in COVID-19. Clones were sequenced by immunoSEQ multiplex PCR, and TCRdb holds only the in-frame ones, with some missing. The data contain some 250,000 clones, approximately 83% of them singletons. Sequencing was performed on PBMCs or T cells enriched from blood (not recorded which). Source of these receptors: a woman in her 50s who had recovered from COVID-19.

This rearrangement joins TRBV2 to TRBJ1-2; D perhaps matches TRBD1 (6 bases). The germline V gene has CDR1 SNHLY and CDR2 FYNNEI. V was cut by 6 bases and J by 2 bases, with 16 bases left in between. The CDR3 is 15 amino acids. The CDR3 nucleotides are TGTGCCAGCAGAGAAAACCGGACAGACAACTATGGCTACACCTTC. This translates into CASRENRTDNYGYTF. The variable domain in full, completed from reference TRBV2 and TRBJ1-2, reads EPEVTQTPSHQVTQMGQEVILRCVPISNHLYFYWYRQILGQKVEFLVSFYNNEISEKSEIFDDQFSVERPDGSNFTLKIRSTKLEDSAMYFCASRENRTDNYGYTFGSGTRLTVV.

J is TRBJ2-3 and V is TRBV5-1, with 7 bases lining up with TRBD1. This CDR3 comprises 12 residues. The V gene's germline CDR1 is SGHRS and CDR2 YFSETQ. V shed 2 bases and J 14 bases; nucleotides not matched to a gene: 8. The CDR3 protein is CASSFGAGGAYF. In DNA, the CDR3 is TGCGCCAGCAGCTTTGGGGCAGGGGGTGCGTATTTT. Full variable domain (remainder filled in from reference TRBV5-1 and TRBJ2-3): KAGVTQTPRYLIKTRGQQVTLSCSPISGHRSVSWYQQTPGQGLQFLFEYFSETQRNKGNFPGRFSGRQFSNSRSEMNVSTLELGDSALYLCASSFGAGGAYFGPGTRLTVL.

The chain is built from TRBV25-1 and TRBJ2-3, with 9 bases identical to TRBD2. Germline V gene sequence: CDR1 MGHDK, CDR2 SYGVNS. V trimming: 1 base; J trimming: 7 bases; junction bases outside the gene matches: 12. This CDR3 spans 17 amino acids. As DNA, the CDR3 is TGTGCCAGCAGTGAATTCGGGGCGGGAGGGCCGGAGAATACGCAGTATTTT. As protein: CASSEFGAGGPENTQYF.

The CDR3 is CASSQDRGPYEQYF. CDR3 sequence (DNA): TGTGCCAGCAGCCAAGACAGGGGACCCTACGAGCAGTACTTC. V usage is TRBV7-2 and J usage is TRBJ2-7; 8 bases are shared with TRBD1. The CDR3 is 14 residues long. Germline CDR1 is SGHTA and CDR2 is FQGNSA. J was trimmed by 2 bases and V by 5 bases; bases with no gene match: 5.

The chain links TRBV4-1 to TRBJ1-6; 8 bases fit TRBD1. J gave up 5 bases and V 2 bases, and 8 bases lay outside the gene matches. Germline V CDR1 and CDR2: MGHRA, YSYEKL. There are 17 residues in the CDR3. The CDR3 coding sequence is TGCGCCAGCAGCCAAAGCGCAGGGGGCAAAAATAATTCACCCCTCCACTTT. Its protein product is CASSQSAGGKNNSPLHF.

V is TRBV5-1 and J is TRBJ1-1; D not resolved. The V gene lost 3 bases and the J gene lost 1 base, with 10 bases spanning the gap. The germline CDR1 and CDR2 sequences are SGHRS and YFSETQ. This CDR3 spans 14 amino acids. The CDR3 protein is CASSSMTRNTEAFF. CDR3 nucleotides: TGCGCCAGCAGCTCGATGACAAGGAACACTGAAGCTTTCTTT.

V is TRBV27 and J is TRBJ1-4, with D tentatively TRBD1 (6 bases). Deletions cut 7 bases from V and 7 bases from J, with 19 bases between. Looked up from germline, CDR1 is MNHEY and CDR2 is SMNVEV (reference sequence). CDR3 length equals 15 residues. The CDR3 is CASKPDLGRGEKLFF. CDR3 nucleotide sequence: TGTGCCAGCAAACCAGACTTGGGCAGGGGTGAAAAACTGTTTTTT. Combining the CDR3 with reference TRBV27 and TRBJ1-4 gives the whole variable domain EAQVTQNPRYLITVTGKKLTVTCSQNMNHEYMSWYRQDPGLGLRQIYYSMNVEVTDKGDVPEGYKVSRKEKRNFPLILESPSPNQTSLYFCASKPDLGRGEKLFFGSGTQLSVL.

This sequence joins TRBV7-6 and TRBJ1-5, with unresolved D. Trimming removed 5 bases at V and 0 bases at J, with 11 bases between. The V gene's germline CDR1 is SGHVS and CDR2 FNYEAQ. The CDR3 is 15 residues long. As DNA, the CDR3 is TGTGCCAGCAGCCTGGAGGGCTTTAGCAATCAGCCCCAGCATTTT. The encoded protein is CASSLEGFSNQPQHF.